This T cell receptor beta chain was obtained from a study of cytomegalovirus exposure and HLA in healthy donors. Turning to the study itself: Tens of millions of unique TCRs, all from HLA-typed donors, were included in an early release of the data.

Remarks on this clone: Antigen: not known.

Germline V gives CDR1 SEHNR, CDR2 FQNEAQ (reference sequence). The CDR3 is made up of 12 amino acids. Trimming stripped 5 bases from V and 7 bases from J, with 9 bases between. Findings and caveats of the study: A later analysis linked a missense DCLRE1C variant to TCR beta V- and J-gene trimming. Certain sequence variants were highly shared and formed a cluster, and this cluster was likely a sequencing artifact.

PCR employed 60 Vbeta and 13 Jbeta primers. Clones were sequenced by immunoSEQ multiplex PCR, and TCRdb holds only the in-frame ones, with some missing. The data contain over 80,000 clones, around four fifths of them singletons. The clonotype was recovered from a woman in her forties in good health and CMV-seronegative. The V and J genes are TRBV7-9 and TRBJ2-1, with D maybe TRBD1 (6 bases). The sequenced sample consisted of PBMCs. The CDR3 spells CASSPDRNEQFF. The CDR3 nucleotides are TGTGCCAGCAGCCCTGACAGGAATGAGCAGTTCTTC.